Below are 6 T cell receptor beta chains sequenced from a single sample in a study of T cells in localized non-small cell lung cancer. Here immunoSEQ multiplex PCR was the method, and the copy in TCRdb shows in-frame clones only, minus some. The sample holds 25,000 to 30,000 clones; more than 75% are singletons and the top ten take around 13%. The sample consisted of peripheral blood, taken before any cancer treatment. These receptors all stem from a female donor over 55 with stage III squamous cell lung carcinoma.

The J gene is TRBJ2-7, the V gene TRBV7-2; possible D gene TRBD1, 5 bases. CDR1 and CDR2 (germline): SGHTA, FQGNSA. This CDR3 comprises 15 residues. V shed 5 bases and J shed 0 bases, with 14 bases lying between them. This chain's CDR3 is CASSAFLGLSYEQYF. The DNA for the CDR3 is TGTGCCAGCAGCGCCTTCCTGGGGCTCTCCTACGAGCAGTACTTC.

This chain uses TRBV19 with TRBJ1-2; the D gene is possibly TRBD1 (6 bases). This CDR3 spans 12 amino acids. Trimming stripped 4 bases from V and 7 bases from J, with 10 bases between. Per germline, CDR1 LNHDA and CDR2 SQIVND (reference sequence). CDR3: CASSTGQLGYTF. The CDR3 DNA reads TGTGCCAGTAGTACCGGACAGCTTGGCTACACCTTC.

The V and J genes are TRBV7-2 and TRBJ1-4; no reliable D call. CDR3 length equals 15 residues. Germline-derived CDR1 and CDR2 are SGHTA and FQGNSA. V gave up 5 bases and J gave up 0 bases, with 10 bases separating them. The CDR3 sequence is CASSPRITTNEKLFF. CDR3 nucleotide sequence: TGTGCCAGCAGCCCGCGGATTACAACTAATGAAAAACTGTTTTTT.

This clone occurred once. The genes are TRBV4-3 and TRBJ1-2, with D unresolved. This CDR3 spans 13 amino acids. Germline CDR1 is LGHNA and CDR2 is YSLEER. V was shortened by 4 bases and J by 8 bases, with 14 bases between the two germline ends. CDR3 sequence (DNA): TGCGCCAGCAGCCCTTTTAACCTTTTGGGCTACACCTTC. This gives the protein CASSPFNLLGYTF.

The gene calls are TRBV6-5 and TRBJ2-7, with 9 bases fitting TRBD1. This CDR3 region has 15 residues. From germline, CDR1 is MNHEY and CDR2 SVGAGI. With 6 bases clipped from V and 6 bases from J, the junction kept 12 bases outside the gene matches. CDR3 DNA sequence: TGTGCCAGCAGAGACCCGGGACAGGGTGTAGGCGAGCAGTACTTC. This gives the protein CASRDPGQGVGEQYF.

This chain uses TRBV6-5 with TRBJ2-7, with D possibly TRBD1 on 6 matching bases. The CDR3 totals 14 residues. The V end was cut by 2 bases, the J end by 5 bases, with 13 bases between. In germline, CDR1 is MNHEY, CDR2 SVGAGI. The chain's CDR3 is CASSYRTGNHEQYF. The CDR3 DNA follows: TGTGCCAGCAGTTACCGAACAGGGAACCACGAGCAGTACTTC.